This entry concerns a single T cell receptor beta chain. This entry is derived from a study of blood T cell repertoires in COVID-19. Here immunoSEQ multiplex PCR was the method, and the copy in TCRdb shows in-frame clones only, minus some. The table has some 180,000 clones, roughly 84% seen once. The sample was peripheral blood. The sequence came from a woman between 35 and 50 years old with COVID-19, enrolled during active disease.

The CDR3 reads CASNVQSGYGYTF. The CDR3 DNA follows: TGTGCCAGTAATGTGCAGAGCGGCTATGGCTACACCTTC. This sequence joins TRBV19 and TRBJ1-2; unclear D gene. The V and J ends lost 7 bases and 4 bases respectively, with 13 bases between them. The germline V gene encodes CDR1 LNHDA and CDR2 SQIVND (reference sequence). CDR3 length: 13 residues.